A single sample gave rise to the 10 T cell receptor beta chains below, sequenced in a study of T cell repertoires in cytomegalovirus infection (dated by TCRdb to about 2019). The sequencer was an Illumina HiSeq 1500. TCRdb passed the public sequencing reads through fastp at Q25 and MiXCR, retaining productive beta sequences. Rows with one shared CDR3 protein collapse into an entry with the most common genes and DNA. Across this sample there are about 740,000 distinct CDR3 sequences, with under 40% seen only once. The top ten clonotypes cover around 2.8% of the sample. The sample comprised PBMCs. The origin of the receptors is a human donor in good health (CMV status not recorded). Some clones in this sample may be carry-over from other donors' samples.

The chain employs TRBV7-8 and TRBJ2-3; 16 bases match TRBD2. CDR1 and CDR2 (germline): SGHVS, FQNEAQ. This CDR3 has 21 amino acids. With V trimmed by 1 base and J by 4 bases, 14 bases remained unmatched. CDR3 in amino acids: CASSLVPGLAGGPRSSDTQYF. The CDR3 DNA is TGTGCCAGCAGCTTAGTGCCGGGACTAGCGGGAGGGCCTCGATCATCAGATACGCAGTATTTT.

The CDR3 loop reads CASSPPTGRWHSPLHF. Written as DNA, the CDR3 is TGTGCCAGCAGTCCCCCGACAGGGCGCTGGCATTCACCCCTCCACTTT. V usage is TRBV12-3 or TRBV12-4 and J usage is TRBJ1-6; TRBD1 agrees at 7 bases. V lost 5 bases and J lost 8; bases outside the gene matches: 12. The CDR3 extends over 16 amino acids.

This clonotype was detected a few times. The chain uses TRBV2 and TRBJ2-7, with 9 positions matching TRBD1. Per the germline V gene, CDR1 is SNHLY and CDR2 is FYNNEI. The junction had 14 bases not matched to a gene; V was cut back by 6 bases and J by 5 bases. CDR3 length: 16 residues. The CDR3 DNA sequence: TGTGCCAGCAGCCTGGGGTTGGGACAGGGTACCCACGAGCAGTACTTC. This encodes CASSLGLGQGTHEQYF. Together with reference TRBV2 and TRBJ2-7, the CDR3 gives the full variable domain: EPEVTQTPSHQVTQMGQEVILRCVPISNHLYFYWYRQILGQKVEFLVSFYNNEISEKSEIFDDQFSVERPDGSNFTLKIRSTKLEDSAMYFCASSLGLGQGTHEQYFGPGTRLTVT.

In its sample, this clonotype was seen a few times. The rearrangement links TRBV12-3 or TRBV12-4 to TRBJ2-2, with 8 bases identical to TRBD2. The CDR3 runs to 16 residues. V trimming: 5 bases; J trimming: 4 bases; junction bases outside the gene matches: 9. The CDR3 region has the DNA TGTGCCAGCAGTCCTTCCGGGAGGGCCCTCACCGGGGAGCTGTTTTTT. This codes for CASSPSGRALTGELFF.

This chain's CDR3 is CASSRTSGRREQYF. The DNA for the CDR3 is TGTGCCAGCAGCCGGACTAGCGGGAGACGCGAGCAGTACTTC. The chain recombines TRBV7-8 with TRBJ2-7; TRBD2 matches at 13 bases. Germline V lookup: CDR1 SGHVS, CDR2 FQNEAQ. The ends lost 5 bases at V and 6 bases at J; junction bases unmatched: 4. CDR3 length: 14 amino acids. The whole variable domain, filled in from reference TRBV7-8 and TRBJ2-7, reads GAGVSQSPRYKVAKRGQDVALRCDPISGHVSLFWYQQALGQGPEFLTYFQNEAQLDKSGLPSDRFFAERPEGSVSTLKIQRTQQEDSAVYLCASSRTSGRREQYFGPGTRLTVT.

This chain connects TRBV28 to TRBJ2-7, with 9 nucleotides matching TRBD1. The junction had 5 bases not matched to a gene; V was cut back by 5 bases and J by 0 bases. Germline lookup yields CDR1 MDHEN and CDR2 SYDVKM. CDR3 length: 15 residues. The CDR3 coding sequence is TGTGCCAGCAGTCAACAGGGGGCCGGCTCCTACGAGCAGTACTTC. It codes for CASSQQGAGSYEQYF.

The CDR3 DNA reads TGTGCCAGTAGTCTCCCCCCCACCGGGGAGCTGTTTTTT. This codes for CASSLPPTGELFF. The V gene is TRBV19, the J gene TRBJ2-2, with no clear D. The V end lost 5 bases, the J end lost 4 bases, and 8 bases lay between the germline ends. Germline lookup yields CDR1 LNHDA and CDR2 SQIVND (reference sequence). This CDR3 comprises 13 residues.

The J gene is TRBJ2-1, the V gene TRBV6-5, with TRBD2 matching 7 bases. The CDR3 spans 16 residues. Trimming removed 2 bases from V and 10 bases from J; junction bases left unmatched: 14. CDR1 MNHEY and CDR2 SVGAGI come from the germline V gene. CDR3 in DNA: TGTGCCAGCAGTTACGCGACCGGGACCCGCGGGGGAGAGCAGTTCTTC. The encoded protein is CASSYATGTRGGEQFF.

In the case of this clonotype: At one end, the junction sequence differs from germline, possibly due to a read error. The DNA for the CDR3 is TGTGCTAGCAGCTTAGGACCCAGGGGGGGGGCGATATCCTACGAGCAGTACTTC. This sequence encodes CASSLGPRGGAISYEQYF. This chain joins TRBV7-6 and TRBJ2-7; D possibly uses TRBD1 or TRBD2 (7 bases each). CDR1 is SGHVS and CDR2 is FNYEAQ in the germline V gene. The CDR3 consists of 18 residues.

The V gene is TRBV7-6, the J gene TRBJ2-7; D remains unclear. Germline V gives CDR1 SGHVS, CDR2 FNYEAQ. V gave up 2 bases and J gave up 0 bases, with 17 bases separating them. This CDR3 contains 17 residues. The CDR3 here is CASSLLEAAEDSYEQYF. The CDR3, as DNA: TGTGCCAGCAGCTTACTTGAGGCGGCTGAGGACTCCTACGAGCAGTACTTC. The whole variable domain, filled in from reference TRBV7-6 and TRBJ2-7, reads GAGVSQSPRYKVTKRGQDVALRCDPISGHVSLYWYRQALGQGPEFLTYFNYEAQQDKSGLPNDRFSAERPEGSISTLTIQRTEQRDSAMYRCASSLLEAAEDSYEQYFGPGTRLTVT.